Below, 11 T cell receptor beta chains from the same sample are listed, as sequenced in a study of blood T cell repertoires in COVID-19. The method was immunoSEQ multiplex PCR; TCRdb's version includes in-frame clones alone and lacks a portion of them. The sample lists some 150,000 clones, 70% to 90% occurring once. Specimen: peripheral blood. The receptors shown here come from a woman aged 40 to 50 with active or convalescent COVID-19.

The V gene is TRBV4-1, the J gene TRBJ2-1; weak D call: TRBD2 (6 bases). The CDR3 runs to 15 residues. The V gene lost 1 base and the J gene lost 2 bases, with 9 bases spanning the gap. Germline-derived CDR1 and CDR2 are MGHRA and YSYEKL. The CDR3 reads CASSQGRGPYNEQFF. The CDR3 nucleotides are TGCGCCAGCAGCCAAGGGCGGGGCCCCTACAATGAGCAGTTCTTC.

This clone was found once. This chain links TRBV19 with TRBJ1-1, with D tentatively TRBD1 (6 bases). There are 13 residues in the CDR3. Germline-derived CDR1 and CDR2 are LNHDA and SQIVND (reference sequence). Trimming removed 7 bases at V and 0 bases at J, with 9 bases between. In DNA, the CDR3 is TGTGCCAGTACTACAGGGCTGAACACTGAAGCTTTCTTT. Its protein product is CASTTGLNTEAFF.

The chain recombines TRBV4-3 with TRBJ2-1; tentative D call: TRBD2 (6 bases). This CDR3 comprises 15 residues. V was pared by 6 bases and J by 4 bases, with 16 bases between. Germline V gene lookup returns CDR1 LGHNA and CDR2 YSLEER. The CDR3 spells CASSRGGGYYNEQFF. The DNA of the CDR3 is TGCGCCAGCAGTCGGGGCGGAGGGTATTACAATGAGCAGTTCTTC.

The chain is built from TRBV3-1 (or the pseudogene TRBV3-2) and TRBJ2-7, with 7 bases that match TRBD1. Germline trimming cut 3 bases from V and 1 base from J; bases unmatched to any gene: 6. Germline CDR1 reads LGHDT; CDR2 reads YNNKEL (reference sequence). The CDR3 is made up of 15 amino acids. CDR3 loop: CASSHGTALSYEQYF. For the CDR3, the DNA is TGTGCCAGCAGCCACGGGACAGCACTTTCCTACGAGCAGTACTTC.

This chain uses TRBV3-1 (or the pseudogene TRBV3-2) with TRBJ2-2; 8 bases are a match to TRBD1. Germline loops: CDR1 LGHDT, CDR2 YNNKEL (reference sequence). Losses at the gene ends were 1 base for V and 7 bases for J; bases not matched to a gene: 5. The CDR3 is made up of 15 amino acids. CDR3 coding DNA: TGTGCCAGCAGCCAAGGACAGGGGCGGGGCGGGGAGCTGTTTTTT. It encodes CASSQGQGRGGELFF.

The genes are TRBV28 and TRBJ1-3; 9 positions match TRBD1. V trimming: 5 bases; J trimming: 3 bases; junction bases outside the gene matches: 8. Germline loops: CDR1 MDHEN, CDR2 SYDVKM. This CDR3 is 16 amino acids long. The CDR3 DNA sequence: TGTGCCAGCAGTCCCCCGGGACAGGGAGGTGGAAACACCATATATTTT. Its translation: CASSPPGQGGGNTIYF.

The chain uses TRBV6-5 and TRBJ2-7; 7 positions agree with TRBD1. Germline V CDR1 and CDR2: MNHEY, SVGAGI. The CDR3 contains 14 residues. Trimming at V came to 7 bases and at J to 4 bases, leaving 10 bases not matched to a gene. This CDR3 is CASIKVQGPYEQYF. Written as DNA, the CDR3 is TGTGCCAGCATAAAGGTACAGGGGCCGTACGAGCAGTACTTC.

The J gene is TRBJ1-2, the V gene TRBV28; the D gene is possibly TRBD1 (6 bases). Deletions cut 8 bases from V and 4 bases from J, with 17 bases between. Germline V gene sequence: CDR1 MDHEN, CDR2 SYDVKM. The CDR3 has 14 residues. DNA of the CDR3: TGTGCCAGCCGCAGTGGGGGCGGAGGCTATGGCTACACCTTC. It encodes CASRSGGGGYGYTF.

V gene TRBV14 combines with J gene TRBJ1-6; 7 bases line up with TRBD1. From germline, CDR1 is SGHDN and CDR2 FVKESK. Germline trimming cut 2 bases from V and 10 bases from J; bases unmatched to any gene: 8. The length of the CDR3 is 15 residues. The CDR3 spells CASSQSRAGGSPLHF. In DNA form, the CDR3 reads TGTGCCAGCAGCCAAAGTCGGGCAGGGGGGTCACCCCTCCACTTT.

The chain has TRBV5-1 and TRBJ1-3, with TRBD1 as a possible D gene (6 bases). CDR3 length equals 14 residues. The ends were cut back, 4 bases at V and 4 bases at J, with 12 bases in the middle. The germline V gene encodes CDR1 SGHRS and CDR2 YFSETQ. For the CDR3, the DNA is TGCGCCAGCAGCGCACAGGGATCGGGAAACACCATATATTTT. It yields the protein CASSAQGSGNTIYF.

This clone is a singleton in its sample. The chain has TRBV18 and TRBJ1-5; D remains unclear. The CDR3 is made up of 12 amino acids. Trimming took off 3 bases at V and 5 bases at J, with 5 bases between the two ends. Germline CDR1 KGHSH, CDR2 LQKENI. CDR3 in DNA: TGTGCCAGCTCACCGCGGGATCAGCCCCAGCATTTT. This translates into CASSPRDQPQHF.